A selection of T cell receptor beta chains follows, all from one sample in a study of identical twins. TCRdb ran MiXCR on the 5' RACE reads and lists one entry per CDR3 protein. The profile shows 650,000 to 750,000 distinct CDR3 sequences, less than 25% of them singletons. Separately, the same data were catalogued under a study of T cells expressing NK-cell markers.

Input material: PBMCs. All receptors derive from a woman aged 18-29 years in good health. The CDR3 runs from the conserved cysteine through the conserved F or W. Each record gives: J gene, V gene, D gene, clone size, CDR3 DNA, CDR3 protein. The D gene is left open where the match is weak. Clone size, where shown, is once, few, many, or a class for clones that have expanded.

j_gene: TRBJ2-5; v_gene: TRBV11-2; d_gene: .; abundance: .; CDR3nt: TGTGCCAGCAGCCGTGTGAGGGGAGAGACCCAGTACTTC; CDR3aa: CASSRVRGETQYF
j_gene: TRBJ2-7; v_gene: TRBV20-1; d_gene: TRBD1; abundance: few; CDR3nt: TGCAGTGCTACCCGGGACAGGGGCTCCTACGAGCAGTACTTC; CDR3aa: CSATRDRGSYEQYF
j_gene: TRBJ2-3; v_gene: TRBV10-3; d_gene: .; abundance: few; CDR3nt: TGTGCCATCAGTGTAAGGATGTTTAGCACAGATACGCAGTATTTT; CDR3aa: CAISVRMFSTDTQYF
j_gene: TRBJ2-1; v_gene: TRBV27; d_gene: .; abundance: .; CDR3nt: TGTGCCAGCAGTCTCCGCGGAGGTCCTATCTCCTACAATGAGCAGTTCTTC; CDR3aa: CASSLRGGPISYNEQFF
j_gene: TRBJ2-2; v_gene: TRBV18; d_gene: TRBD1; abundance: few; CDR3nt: TGTGCCAGCTCACCGGGACAGGGGATACCCGGGGAGCTGTTTTTT; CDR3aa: CASSPGQGIPGELFF
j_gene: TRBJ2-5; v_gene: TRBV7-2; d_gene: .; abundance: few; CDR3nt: TGTGCCAGCAGCTCCCTCGGGGCTAGAGCTCAAGAGACCCAGTACTTC; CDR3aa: CASSSLGARAQETQYF
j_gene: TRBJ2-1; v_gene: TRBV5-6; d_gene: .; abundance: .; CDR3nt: TGTGCCAGGAGCCTCCGGCACAATGAGCAGTTCTTC; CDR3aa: CARSLRHNEQFF
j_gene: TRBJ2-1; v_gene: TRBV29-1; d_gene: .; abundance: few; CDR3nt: TGCAGCGTTGAAACAGCGGTAAGCTCCTACAATGAGCAGTTCTTC; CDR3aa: CSVETAVSSYNEQFF
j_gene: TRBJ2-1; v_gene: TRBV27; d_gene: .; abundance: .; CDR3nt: TGTGCCAGCAGTTTATCGCGGCTAGCTAATGAGCAGTTCTTC; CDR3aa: CASSLSRLANEQFF
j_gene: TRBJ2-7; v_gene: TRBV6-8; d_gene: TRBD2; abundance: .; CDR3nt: TGTGCCAGCAGCCAACCCGGGACTAGCATCGACGAGCAGTACTTC; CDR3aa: CASSQPGTSIDEQYF
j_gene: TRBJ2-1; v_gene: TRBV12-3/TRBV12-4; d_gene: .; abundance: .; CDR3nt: TGTGCCAGCAGTTTATTACGGGACAATGAGCAGTTCTTC; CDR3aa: CASSLLRDNEQFF
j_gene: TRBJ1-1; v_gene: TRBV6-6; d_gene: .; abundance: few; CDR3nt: TGTGCCAGCTCACCGAGGGGCTCTGAAGCTTTCTTT; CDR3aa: CASSPRGSEAFF
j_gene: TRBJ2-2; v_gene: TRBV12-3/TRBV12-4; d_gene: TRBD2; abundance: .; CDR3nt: TGTGCCATCGATACTGGGACTAGCGGGTCCGCCGGGGAGCTGTTTTTT; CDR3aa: CAIDTGTSGSAGELFF
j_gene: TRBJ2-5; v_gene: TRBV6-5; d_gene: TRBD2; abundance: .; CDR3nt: TGTGCCAGCAGTGACTCCGGACTAGCGGGAGTAGAGACCCAGTACTTC; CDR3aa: CASSDSGLAGVETQYF
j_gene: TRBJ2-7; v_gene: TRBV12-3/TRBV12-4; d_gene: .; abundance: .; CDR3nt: TGTGCCAGCAGGAACAGGGGAGGCTACGAGCAGTACTTC; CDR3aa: CASRNRGGYEQYF
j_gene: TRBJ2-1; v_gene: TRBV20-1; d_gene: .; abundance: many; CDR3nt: TGCAGCCCCGGCCTGGGGACCCCCTACAATGAGCAGTTCTTC; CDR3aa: CSPGLGTPYNEQFF